Detailed here is one T cell receptor (beta chain). The entry originates in a study of blood T cell repertoires in COVID-19. Looking at the study overall: COVID-19 samples from acute and convalescent phases originated in the United States, Italy and Spain. T cells, B-cell-depleted T cells, or PBMCs supplied cDNA or gDNA.

Original processing notes: Estimation of nucleated cell counts was performed using reference gene primer amplification. This table comes from immunoSEQ multiplex PCR, and its TCRdb copy is limited to in-frame clones, with some not included. V, J and clone size are taken as reported in that table, and D and trimming were inferred from the DNA itself. Of about 250,000 clones listed, roughly 86% are singletons. Sequencing used peripheral blood. The sequence came from a woman aged 60-75 years who had recovered from COVID-19.

The CDR3 here is CASSELGAQKNYGYTF. The DNA for the CDR3 is TGTGCCAGCAGTGAATTGGGTGCACAGAAAAACTATGGCTACACCTTC. This chain connects TRBV25-1 to TRBJ1-2, with no clear D. The CDR3 runs 16 residues. Germline CDR1 MGHDK, CDR2 SYGVNS. With 1 base removed from V and 2 bases from J, the gap between germline ends came to 14 bases.